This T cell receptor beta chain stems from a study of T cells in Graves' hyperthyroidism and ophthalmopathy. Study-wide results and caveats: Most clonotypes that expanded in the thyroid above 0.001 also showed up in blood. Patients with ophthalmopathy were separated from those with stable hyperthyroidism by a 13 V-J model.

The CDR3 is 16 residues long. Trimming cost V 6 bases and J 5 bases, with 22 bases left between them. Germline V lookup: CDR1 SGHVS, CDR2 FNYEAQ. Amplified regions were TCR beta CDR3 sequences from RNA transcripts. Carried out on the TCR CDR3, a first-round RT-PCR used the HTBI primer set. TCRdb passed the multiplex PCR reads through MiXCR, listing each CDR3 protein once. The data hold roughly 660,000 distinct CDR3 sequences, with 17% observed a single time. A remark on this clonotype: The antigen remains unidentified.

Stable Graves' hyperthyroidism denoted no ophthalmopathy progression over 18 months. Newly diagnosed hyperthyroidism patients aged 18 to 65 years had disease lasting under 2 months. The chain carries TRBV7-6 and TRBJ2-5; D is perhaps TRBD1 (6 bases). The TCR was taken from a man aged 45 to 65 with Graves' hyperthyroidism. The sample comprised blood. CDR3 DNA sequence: TGTGCCAGCAGGCCGATCGGACAGAAGGGCTGGGAGACCCAGTACTTC. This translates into CASRPIGQKGWETQYF. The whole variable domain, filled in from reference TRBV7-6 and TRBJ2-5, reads GAGVSQSPRYKVTKRGQDVALRCDPISGHVSLYWYRQALGQGPEFLTYFNYEAQQDKSGLPNDRFSAERPEGSISTLTIQRTEQRDSAMYRCASRPIGQKGWETQYFGPGTRLLVL.